This entry lists 29 T cell receptor beta chains sequenced from one sample in a study of T cell clusters in autoimmune cytopenias. TRB amplification used 250 ng of peripheral blood genomic DNA. TRB rearrangements were amplified by touch-down multiplex PCR with mixed TRB-A/B primers. TCRdb re-called the multiplex PCR reads; every CDR3 protein appears as one record, without DNA. The data show approximately 6,500 distinct CDR3 sequences, and the top ten clones hold just under 8.5%. The specimen sequenced was peripheral blood. These receptors originate from a human donor with an autoimmune cytopenia or autoimmune hepatitis (not recorded which).

This clonotype ranks as medium-sized in terms of frequency. V usage is TRBV27 and J usage is TRBJ1-5; TCRdb returns TRBD1, unconfirmable since there is no DNA. The CDR3 runs to 15 residues. Germline-derived CDR1 and CDR2 are MNHEY and SMNVEV (reference sequence). The CDR3 loop is CASSLQKGANQPQHF.

The chain carries TRBV19 and TRBJ1-5; TCRdb's D call, TRBD1, is unchecked because there is no DNA. The CDR3 is made up of 16 amino acids. Germline CDR1 and CDR2: LNHDA and SQIVND (reference sequence). CDR3: CASSFSGTGPNQPQHF.

This chain connects TRBV4-3 to TRBJ2-7. The CDR3 covers 14 residues. Germline V gives CDR1 LGHNA, CDR2 YSLEER. CDR3 region: CASSQDLGFGGQYF.

This clonotype is medium-sized by frequency. V and J are TRBV6-6 and TRBJ2-2. Germline CDR1 and CDR2: MNHNY and SVGAGI (reference sequence). The CDR3 sequence is 11 residues long. CDR3 amino acids: CASSQRQELFF.

This clonotype is called medium-sized based on its frequency. The chain has TRBV6-5 and TRBJ1-1; the TCRdb call, TRBD1, lacks DNA for checking. Germline V lookup: CDR1 MNHEY, CDR2 SVGAGI. The CDR3 runs 14 residues. This chain's CDR3 is CASRDRLGNTEAFF.

This chain connects TRBV19 to TRBJ2-6; TCRdb names TRBD2, which stays unverified in the absence of DNA. In germline, CDR1 is LNHDA, CDR2 SQIVND (reference sequence). This CDR3 has 17 residues. The CDR3 reads CASSSTSGRAGANVLTF.

The chain links TRBV6-5 to TRBJ2-1; TCRdb proposes TRBD1, but this gene call is untestable without DNA. Germline lookup yields CDR1 MNHEY and CDR2 SVGAGI. This CDR3 spans 14 amino acids. CDR3 sequence: CASSYRTPGHEQFF.

The chain links TRBV28 to TRBJ2-3; the D call from TCRdb, TRBD1, cannot be confirmed without DNA. The CDR3 runs to 14 residues. Germline V gives CDR1 MDHEN, CDR2 SYDVKM. The CDR3 sequence is CASIRDGGRNTQYF.

This chain uses TRBV27 with TRBJ2-1; the TRBD1 assignment by TCRdb is unverifiable without DNA. Germline CDR1 and CDR2: MNHEY and SMNVEV (reference sequence). This CDR3 has 18 residues. CDR3 loop: CASSLHGPGRGLMDEQFF.

Judged by frequency, this clonotype is medium-sized. The chain has TRBV5-6 and TRBJ2-2. From germline, CDR1 is SGHDT and CDR2 YYEEEE. This CDR3 is 15 amino acids long. The chain's CDR3 is CASSFVASNTGELFF. Full variable domain (missing parts from reference TRBV5-6 and TRBJ2-2): DAGVTQSPTHLIKTRGQQVTLRCSPKSGHDTVSWYQQALGQGPQFIFQYYEEEERQRGNFPDRFSGHQFPNYSSELNVNALLLGDSALYLCASSFVASNTGELFFGEGSRLTVL.

The chain uses TRBV7-2 and TRBJ2-2; without DNA, the TCRdb call of TRBD1 cannot be checked. CDR3 length: 15 residues. Germline V gene data show CDR1 as SGHTA and CDR2 as FQGNSA. This chain's CDR3 is CASSLVMGVAGELFF.

This clonotype is identified as medium-sized from frequency. V usage is TRBV19 and J usage is TRBJ2-1. The CDR3 is 15 amino acids. Germline V gives CDR1 LNHDA, CDR2 SQIVND (reference sequence). The CDR3 here is CASSYSGSSYNEQFF.

The chain links TRBV19 to TRBJ2-2; checking the TCRdb D call of TRBD2 is not possible without DNA. The CDR3 contains 17 residues. The germline gives CDR1 LNHDA, CDR2 SQIVND (reference sequence). The CDR3 spells CASSSTSGRVNTGELFF.

Its frequency marks this clonotype as medium-sized (0.01 to 0.1%). The rearrangement uses TRBV27 and TRBJ2-1; TCRdb lists TRBD2, though no DNA is available to test this call. CDR1 MNHEY and CDR2 SMNVEV come from the germline V gene (reference sequence). There are 16 residues in the CDR3. CDR3 sequence: CASRISGGSSYNEQFF.

This clonotype is classed as medium-sized by frequency. This sequence joins TRBV5-5 and TRBJ2-5; TCRdb picks TRBD1, but there is no DNA to check that call. Germline V lookup: CDR1 SGHKS, CDR2 YYEKEE (reference sequence). The CDR3 contains 16 residues. The CDR3 region is CASSFGPQGGLETQYF.

This clonotype is deemed medium-sized by its frequency. This chain joins TRBV6-6 and TRBJ2-5; the D call of TRBD2 rests on TCRdb alone, since no DNA is present to check it. Germline V CDR1 and CDR2: MNHNY, SVGAGI (reference sequence). This CDR3 has 12 residues. CDR3 amino acids: CASLAGVETQYF.

V usage is TRBV5-6 and J usage is TRBJ1-2. Germline V CDR1 and CDR2: SGHDT, YYEEEE. The CDR3 totals 11 residues. The CDR3 reads CASSLWEGYTF.

This sequence joins TRBV10-3 and TRBJ2-7; no DNA is available, so the TRBD2 call from TCRdb remains unchecked. The germline CDR1 and CDR2 sequences are ENHRY and SYGVKD. The length of the CDR3 is 15 residues. This CDR3 is CAISGSSGPSYEQYF.

By frequency, this clonotype is medium-sized. This sequence joins TRBV30 and TRBJ2-5; TCRdb indicates TRBD1, and absent DNA this call remains unverified. Germline CDR1 reads GTSNPN; CDR2 reads SVGIG (reference sequence). The CDR3 is made up of 13 amino acids. The CDR3 loop is CAWGTGTRETQYF.

By frequency, this clonotype registers medium-sized (0.01 to 0.1%). The chain combines TRBV12-3 or TRBV12-4 with TRBJ1-5; without DNA, the TCRdb call of TRBD1 cannot be checked. The CDR3 is made up of 13 amino acids. The CDR3 loop is CASSIQGGQPQHF.

This clonotype shows up as medium-sized by frequency. The CDR3: CASSLGGGSNEQFF. The chain couples TRBV7-6 to TRBJ2-1; TCRdb picks TRBD1, but there is no DNA to check that call. This CDR3 region has 14 residues. Looked up from germline, CDR1 is SGHVS and CDR2 is FNYEAQ.

The chain recombines TRBV6-6 with TRBJ2-4; checking the TCRdb D call of TRBD1 is not possible without DNA. The CDR3 runs to 11 residues. Germline CDR1 is MNHNY and CDR2 is SVGAGI (reference sequence). The CDR3 sequence: CASRAAGVQYF.

This clonotype ranks as medium-sized in terms of frequency. The rearrangement uses TRBV6-2 or TRBV6-3 and TRBJ1-2; as DNA is missing, the TRBD1 call by TCRdb cannot be tested. The CDR3 contains 15 residues. CDR1 is MNHEY and CDR2 is SVGEGT in the germline V gene. This CDR3 is CASSGNGGHGYGYTF.

This rearrangement joins TRBV13 to TRBJ2-7; with no DNA, the TCRdb D assignment of TRBD2 cannot be verified. This CDR3 has 16 residues. Germline V gene lookup returns CDR1 PRHDT and CDR2 FYEKMQ (reference sequence). CDR3 sequence: CASSAELAGGAYEQYF. The variable domain in full, with the rest retrieved from reference TRBV13 and TRBJ2-7, is AAGVIQSPRHLIKEKRETATLKCYPIPRHDTVYWYQQGPGQDPQFLISFYEKMQSDKGSIPDRFSAQQFSDYHSELNMSSLELGDSALYFCASSAELAGGAYEQYFGPGTRLTVT.

The chain employs TRBV30 and TRBJ1-2. CDR1 and CDR2 (germline): GTSNPN, SVGIG (reference sequence). This CDR3 region has 13 residues. Here the CDR3 reads CAWSVLLNSGYTF.

Judged by frequency, this clonotype is medium-sized. The V gene is TRBV6-5, the J gene TRBJ1-2; TCRdb picks TRBD1, but there is no DNA to check that call. The germline gives CDR1 MNHEY, CDR2 SVGAGI. CDR3 length: 14 residues. The CDR3 sequence is CASSYSDRGGSYTF.

The chain combines TRBV19 with TRBJ2-5; there is no DNA to check the TCRdb D call of TRBD1. The CDR3 is made up of 19 amino acids. CDR1 is LNHDA and CDR2 is SQIVND in the germline V gene (reference sequence). The CDR3 is CASSNLQGGGWVSFETQYF.

This clonotype is called medium-sized based on its frequency. This chain connects TRBV27 to TRBJ1-2; absent DNA, TCRdb's TRBD1 call cannot be checked. CDR3 length equals 13 residues. Germline CDR1 MNHEY, CDR2 SMNVEV (reference sequence). CDR3 region: CASSWTGDSGYTF.

By frequency, this clonotype registers medium-sized. The gene calls are TRBV6-5 and TRBJ2-7. The CDR3 totals 15 residues. CDR1 and CDR2 (germline): MNHEY, SVGAGI. CDR3: CASSRLDSLDYEQYF.